One sample yielded the 13 T cell receptor beta chains listed below, sequenced in a study of beta chain features in type 1 diabetes (dated by TCRdb to 2017 to 2018). Overall results and qualifications from the work: Type 1 diabetes patients showed a moderate but significant shortening of TCRB CDR3 length in all four CD4+ subsets.

The antigens for these receptors are not known. Libraries were prepared through the immunoSEQ multiplex PCR assay. The High Capacity cDNA Reverse Transcription Kit was used to reverse transcribe all of the isolated RNA, meaning that expressed TCRB transcripts were what got sequenced. Held by TCRdb, this immuneACCESS table contains in-frame sequences only and omits some clones. Under half of the omission traces to an unresolved V gene where checked; the cause of the rest is unknown. The sample table records 640,000 or so clones; roughly an eighth of these occur just once. The ten biggest clones cover about 0.02% of the sample. The sequenced sample consisted of naive CD4+ T cells from blood. The cell subset or site label, read with the paper, signifies: true naive CD4+ T cells. Receptors originate from a man younger than 35 with type 1 diabetes.

The chain is built from TRBV5-1 and TRBJ2-2; D not resolved. The CDR3 runs 13 residues. Germline CDR1 SGHRS, CDR2 YFSETQ. Trimming took off 0 bases at V and 6 bases at J, with 6 bases between the two ends. In DNA form, the CDR3 reads TGCGCCAGCAGCTTGGAGATGGCCGGGGAGCTGTTTTTT. It is translated as CASSLEMAGELFF.

The CDR3 region is CASLGQGFYEQYF. Here the CDR3 DNA reads TGTGCCAGCCTGGGACAGGGTTTCTACGAGCAGTACTTC. This rearrangement joins TRBV28 to TRBJ2-7; 9 positions agree with TRBD1. The germline V gene has CDR1 MDHEN and CDR2 SYDVKM. Trimming cost V 8 bases and J 3 bases; bases outside gene matches: 5. This CDR3 has 13 amino acids.

In its sample, this clone was seen a few times. The genes are TRBV5-1 and TRBJ1-5; D might be TRBD1 (6 bases). With 0 bases removed from V and 1 base from J, the gap between germline ends came to 11 bases. This CDR3 has 16 amino acids. Per germline, CDR1 SGHRS and CDR2 YFSETQ. CDR3 in amino acids: CASSLEGGESNQPQHF. The CDR3 nucleotides are TGCGCCAGCAGCTTGGAGGGGGGCGAAAGCAATCAGCCCCAGCATTTT.

This clone came up a few times. The V call is TRBV18, the J call TRBJ2-5; no reliable D call. Germline CDR1 and CDR2: KGHSH and LQKENI. Trimming cost V 2 bases and J 0 bases, with 13 bases left between them. The CDR3 has 16 residues. The CDR3 is CASSPTVGSYQETQYF. The DNA of the CDR3 is TGTGCCAGCTCACCAACAGTTGGGTCGTACCAAGAGACCCAGTACTTC.

This clone was counted a few times. The V call is TRBV7-9, the J call TRBJ2-5; 11 bases are shared with TRBD1. The CDR3 contains 12 residues. CDR1 is SEHNR and CDR2 is FQNEAQ in the germline V gene (reference sequence). The CDR3 reads CAGDRGQETQYF. In nucleotides, the CDR3 is TGTGCTGGGGACAGGGGGCAAGAGACCCAGTACTTC.

The V and J genes are TRBV11-2 and TRBJ2-5, with D maybe TRBD2 (7 bases). This CDR3 has 15 amino acids. The germline CDR1 and CDR2 sequences are SGHAT and FQNNGV. V was clipped by 6 bases and J by 5 bases, with 19 bases between them. CDR3: CASSPFEGGPETQYF. The CDR3 DNA is TGTGCCAGCAGTCCTTTCGAGGGGGGGCCGGAGACCCAGTACTTC.

This clone was detected a few times. The chain has TRBV7-9 and TRBJ2-5; 8 bases match TRBD2. V gave up 7 bases and J gave up 2 bases; unmatched junction bases: 3. This CDR3 has 13 residues. The germline V gene has CDR1 SEHNR and CDR2 FQNEAQ (reference sequence). CDR3 loop: CASIAGSQETQYF. DNA for the CDR3: TGTGCCAGCATAGCGGGGTCTCAAGAGACCCAGTACTTC.

The chain joins TRBV28 to TRBJ2-1; 7 bases align to TRBD1. This CDR3 spans 14 amino acids. Germline-derived CDR1 and CDR2 are MDHEN and SYDVKM. V shed 8 bases, J shed 5 bases, and the junction held 9 bases outside the gene matches. This CDR3 reads CASRLDQGDNEQFF. In nucleotides, the CDR3 is TGTGCCAGCCGCCTCGATCAGGGGGACAATGAGCAGTTCTTC.

The chain uses TRBV7-9 and TRBJ2-3; D possibly uses TRBD1 or TRBD2 (6 bases each). CDR1 SEHNR and CDR2 FQNEAQ come from the germline V gene (reference sequence). This CDR3 region has 15 residues. V was cut by 3 bases and J by 4 bases, with 14 bases left in between. The CDR3 coding sequence is TGTGCCAGCAGCTTGGAGGGGACATTGGCAGATACGCAGTATTTT. It yields the protein CASSLEGTLADTQYF.

This clone showed up just a few times. The J gene is TRBJ1-6, the V gene TRBV7-2; D may be TRBD1 (6 bases). V was trimmed by 5 bases and J by 9 bases, leaving 20 bases between them. Germline V gene data show CDR1 as SGHTA and CDR2 as FQGNSA. This CDR3 comprises 16 residues. CDR3 loop: CASSVGEGGTGSPLHF. CDR3 bases: TGTGCCAGCAGCGTTGGCGAGGGGGGGACCGGTTCACCCCTCCACTTT.

This clone came up a few times. The chain employs TRBV30 and TRBJ2-7, with D maybe TRBD2 (5 bases). The CDR3 is 16 residues long. The germline V gene encodes CDR1 GTSNPN and CDR2 SVGIG (reference sequence). The V end lost 2 bases, the J end lost 5 bases, and 22 bases lay between the germline ends. The CDR3 region is CAWSFHRDFKGNEQYF. For the CDR3, the DNA is TGTGCCTGGAGTTTCCACCGGGATTTTAAAGGCAACGAGCAGTACTTC.

This clone was picked up a small number of times. The rearrangement joins TRBV7-2 to TRBJ1-1; D call uncertain. This CDR3 is 12 amino acids long. Germline V gene lookup returns CDR1 SGHTA and CDR2 FQGNSA. Trimming took off 5 bases at V and 3 bases at J, with 7 bases between the two ends. CDR3 sequence reads: CASSTIYTEAFF. The CDR3 bases are TGTGCCAGCAGCACTATATACACTGAAGCTTTCTTT.

This clone was seen more than once but under ten times. The V gene is TRBV29-1, the J gene TRBJ2-1; D is tentatively TRBD1 or TRBD2 (6 bases each). The CDR3 spans 14 residues. CDR1 and CDR2 from the germline V gene are SQVTM and ANQGSEA. V was cut by 3 bases and J by 7 bases, with 16 bases left in between. The CDR3 region has the DNA TGCAGCGTTGATGGGGGGCCCTTCTGGAATGAGCAGTTCTTC. This gives the protein CSVDGGPFWNEQFF.